This T cell receptor beta chain was sequenced during a study of blood T cell repertoires in COVID-19. Across the study: COVID-19 samples, acute and convalescent, were from the United States, Italy and Spain. T cells, B-cell-depleted T cells, or PBMCs provided the cDNA or gDNA that served as material.

The sample holds one count of this clone. CDR1 LNHDA and CDR2 SQIVND come from the germline V gene (reference sequence). This CDR3 is 15 amino acids long. V gave up 5 bases and J gave up 0 bases, with 11 bases separating them. As processed by the authors: It was from reference gene primer amplification that nucleated cell counts were estimated. Here immunoSEQ multiplex PCR was the method, and the copy in TCRdb shows in-frame clones only, minus some. The V and J calls and the clone size are those of that table, but D and trimming were determined from the DNA. Of under 85,000 clones in the sample, more than 80% were seen once.

The chain recombines TRBV19 with TRBJ2-4; D ambiguous. The sequenced material came from peripheral blood. The clonotype originates from a man at least 80 years old with acute or convalescent COVID-19. The CDR3 DNA follows: TGTGCCAGTAGTTCCACCGAGGTAGCCAAAAACATTCAGTACTTC. Translated, it gives CASSSTEVAKNIQYF.